This T cell receptor (beta chain) was sequenced for a study of cytomegalovirus exposure and HLA in healthy donors. The CDR3 sequence is 13 residues long. Per germline, CDR1 SGHAT and CDR2 FQDESV (reference sequence). Trimming removed 1 base from V and 1 base from J, with 4 bases in between. Libraries were prepared by immunoSEQ multiplex PCR; TCRdb keeps only in-frame clonotypes and omits some of them. The profile shows 55,000 to 70,000 clones, 91% of them singletons. The sequenced sample was PBMCs. The chain uses TRBV11-1 and TRBJ1-1; D not certain. The sequence came from a woman younger than 45 in good health and CMV-seronegative. The CDR3 region is CASSLGENTEAFF. CDR3 nucleotides: TGTGCCAGCAGCTTAGGAGAGAACACTGAAGCTTTCTTT.